This TCR beta chain derives from a study of blood T cell repertoires in COVID-19. For the study at large: Whether acute or convalescent, the COVID-19 samples came from the United States, Italy and Spain. PBMCs, B-cell-depleted T cells, or T cells were the source of the cDNA or gDNA that made up the material.

How the authors handled the data: Scientists estimated how many nucleated cells there were by amplifying reference gene primers. This table comes from immunoSEQ multiplex PCR, and its TCRdb copy is limited to in-frame clones, with some not included. V and J calls plus clone size are reproduced from that table; the DNA served to infer D and trimming. The table lists a few hundred thousand clones, about 79% of them singletons. V lost 0 bases, J lost 1 base, and 9 bases lay in between. From germline, CDR1 is MNHNY and CDR2 SVGAGI (reference sequence). The CDR3 spans 16 residues. Sequenced: peripheral blood. This clonotype was obtained from a woman in her forties who had recovered from COVID-19. The chain has TRBV6-6 and TRBJ1-4; D may be TRBD1 (5 bases). This chain's CDR3 is CASSYSAQGTNEKLFF. As DNA, the CDR3 is TGTGCCAGCAGTTACTCGGCGCAGGGAACTAATGAAAAACTGTTTTTT.